The clone carrying this T cell receptor (beta chain) was found a few times. Its antigen remains unidentified. Germline CDR1 reads LNHNV; CDR2 reads YYDKDF (reference sequence). The trim removed 3 bases at V and 6 bases at J, leaving 7 bases unmatched. The CDR3 contains 16 residues. This entry comes from a study of T-cell memory formation after mild COVID-19. Study-wide context: Largely donor-specific sequence clusters came from a couple of donors. Study-level points and caveats: The pre-infection memory compartment contained some responding clones, suggesting cross-reactive memory joined. The study found balanced CD4/CD8 in clones contracting day 15 to 85 and a CD4+ lean in later expanders. Contracting clones localized mainly to CM and EM when CD4+ and mainly to EMRA when CD8+.

Each CDR3 protein gets one entry after TCRdb re-called the 5' RACE reads with MiXCR. The sample records some 320,000 distinct CDR3 sequences, less than 20% being singletons. The sequencing sample was made of PBMCs or a T cell subset sorted from them (not recorded which). The TCR comes from a young man who had mild COVID-19 (a few samples of this study predate the infection). Cell type and time point are not known. V and J are TRBV15 and TRBJ2-5, with 13 bases that match TRBD2. The CDR3, as DNA: TGTGCCACCAGCAGGGCTGGGACTAGCGGGGCGAAGACCCAGTACTTC. It yields the protein CATSRAGTSGAKTQYF.